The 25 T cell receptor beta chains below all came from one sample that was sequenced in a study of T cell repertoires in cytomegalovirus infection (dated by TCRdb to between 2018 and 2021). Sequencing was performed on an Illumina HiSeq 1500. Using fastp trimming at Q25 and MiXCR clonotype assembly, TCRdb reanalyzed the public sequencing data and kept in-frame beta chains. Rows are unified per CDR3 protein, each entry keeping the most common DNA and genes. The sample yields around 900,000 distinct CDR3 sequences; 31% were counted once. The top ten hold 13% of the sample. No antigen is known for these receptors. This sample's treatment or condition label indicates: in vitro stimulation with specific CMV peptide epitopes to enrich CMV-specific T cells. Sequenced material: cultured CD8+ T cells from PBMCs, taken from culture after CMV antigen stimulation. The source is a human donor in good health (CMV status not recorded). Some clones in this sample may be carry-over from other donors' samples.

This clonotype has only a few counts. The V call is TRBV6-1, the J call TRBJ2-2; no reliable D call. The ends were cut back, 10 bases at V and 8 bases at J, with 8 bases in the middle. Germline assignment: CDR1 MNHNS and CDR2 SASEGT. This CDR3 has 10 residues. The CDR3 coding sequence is TGTGCCACCCGTAAAGGGGAGCTGTTTTTT. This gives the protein CATRKGELFF.

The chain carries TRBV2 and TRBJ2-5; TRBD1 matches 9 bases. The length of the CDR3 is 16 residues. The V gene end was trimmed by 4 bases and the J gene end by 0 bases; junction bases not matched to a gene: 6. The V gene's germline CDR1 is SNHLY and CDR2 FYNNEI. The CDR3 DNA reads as TGTGCCAGCAGTGGCCGGGACAGGGAGTACCAAGAGACCCAGTACTTC. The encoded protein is CASSGRDREYQETQYF.

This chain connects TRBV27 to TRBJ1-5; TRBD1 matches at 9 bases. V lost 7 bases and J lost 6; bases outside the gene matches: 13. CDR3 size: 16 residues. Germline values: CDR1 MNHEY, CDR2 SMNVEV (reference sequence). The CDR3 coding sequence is TGTGCCAGCACCTCCTCGGCGGGGGACAGGGTTCAGCCCCAGCATTTT. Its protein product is CASTSSAGDRVQPQHF.

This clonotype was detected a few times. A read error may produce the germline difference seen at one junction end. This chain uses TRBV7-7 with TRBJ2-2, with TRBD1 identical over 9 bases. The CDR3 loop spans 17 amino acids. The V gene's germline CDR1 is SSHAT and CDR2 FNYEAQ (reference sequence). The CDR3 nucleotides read TGTGCTAGCAGCTTAGCGGACAGGGGTCTGAACACCGGGGAGCTGTTTTTT. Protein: CASSLADRGLNTGELFF.

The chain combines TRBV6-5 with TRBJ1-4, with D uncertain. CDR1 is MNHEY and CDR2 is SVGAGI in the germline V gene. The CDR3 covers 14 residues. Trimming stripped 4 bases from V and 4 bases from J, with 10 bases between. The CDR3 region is CASSSTKRNEKLFF. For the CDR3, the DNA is TGTGCCAGCAGTTCCACAAAACGTAATGAAAAACTGTTTTTT.

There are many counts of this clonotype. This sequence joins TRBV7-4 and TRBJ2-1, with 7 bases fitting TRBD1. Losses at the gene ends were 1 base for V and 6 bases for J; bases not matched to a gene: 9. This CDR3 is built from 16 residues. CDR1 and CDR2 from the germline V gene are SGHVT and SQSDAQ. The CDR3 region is CASSLGPRQGSNEQFF. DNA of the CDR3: TGTGCCAGCAGCTTAGGACCGAGACAGGGCTCCAATGAGCAGTTCTTC.

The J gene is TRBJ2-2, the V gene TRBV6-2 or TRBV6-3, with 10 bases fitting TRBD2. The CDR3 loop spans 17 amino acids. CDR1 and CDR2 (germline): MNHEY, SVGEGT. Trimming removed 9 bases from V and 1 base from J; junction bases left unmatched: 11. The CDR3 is CASSGLAEYMNTGELFF. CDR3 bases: TGTGCCAGTTCTGGACTAGCGGAGTATATGAACACCGGGGAGCTGTTTTTT.

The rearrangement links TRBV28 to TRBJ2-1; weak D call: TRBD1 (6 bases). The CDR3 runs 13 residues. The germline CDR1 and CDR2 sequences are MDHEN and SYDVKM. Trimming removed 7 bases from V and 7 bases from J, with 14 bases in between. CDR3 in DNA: TGTGCCAGCACCGAGCGCCAGGGGAATGAGCAGTTCTTC. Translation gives CASTERQGNEQFF.

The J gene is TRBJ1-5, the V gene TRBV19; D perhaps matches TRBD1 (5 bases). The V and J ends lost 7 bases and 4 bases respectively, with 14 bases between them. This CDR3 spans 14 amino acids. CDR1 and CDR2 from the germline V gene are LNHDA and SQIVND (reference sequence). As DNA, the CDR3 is TGTGCCAGTAATGTCGGGACGAATAATCAGCCCCAGCATTTT. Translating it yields CASNVGTNNQPQHF.

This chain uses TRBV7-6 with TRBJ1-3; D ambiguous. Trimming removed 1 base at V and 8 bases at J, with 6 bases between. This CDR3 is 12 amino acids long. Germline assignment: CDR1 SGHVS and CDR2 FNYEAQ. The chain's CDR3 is CASSLELYTIYF. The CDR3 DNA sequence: TGTGCCAGCAGCTTAGAACTGTACACCATATATTTT.

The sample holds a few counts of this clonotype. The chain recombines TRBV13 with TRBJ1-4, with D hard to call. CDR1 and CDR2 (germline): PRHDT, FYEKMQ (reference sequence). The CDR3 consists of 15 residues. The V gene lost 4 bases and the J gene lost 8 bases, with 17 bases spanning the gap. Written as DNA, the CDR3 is TGTGCCAGCAGCTCAAGGGTGGGAATGGAAGAAAAACTGTTTTTT. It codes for CASSSRVGMEEKLFF.

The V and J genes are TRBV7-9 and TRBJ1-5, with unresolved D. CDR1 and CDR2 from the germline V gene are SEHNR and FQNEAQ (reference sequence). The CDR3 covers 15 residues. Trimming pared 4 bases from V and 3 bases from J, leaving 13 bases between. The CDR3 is CASSSPWEANQPQHF. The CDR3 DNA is TGTGCCAGCAGCTCACCTTGGGAGGCCAATCAGCCCCAGCATTTT.

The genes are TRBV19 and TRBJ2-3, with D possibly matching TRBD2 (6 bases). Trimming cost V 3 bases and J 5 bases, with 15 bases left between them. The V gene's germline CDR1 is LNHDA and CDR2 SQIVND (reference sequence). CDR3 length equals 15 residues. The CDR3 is CASSIGLRPLDTQYF. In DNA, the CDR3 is TGTGCCAGTAGTATTGGACTAAGGCCGCTAGATACGCAGTATTTT.

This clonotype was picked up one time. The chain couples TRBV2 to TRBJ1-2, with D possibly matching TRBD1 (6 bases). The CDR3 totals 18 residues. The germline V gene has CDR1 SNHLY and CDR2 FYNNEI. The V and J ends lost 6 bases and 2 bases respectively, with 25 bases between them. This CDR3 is CASSPRYREGFGNYGYTF. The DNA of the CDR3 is TGTGCCAGCAGCCCCCGATACAGGGAGGGGTTTGGGAACTATGGCTACACCTTC.

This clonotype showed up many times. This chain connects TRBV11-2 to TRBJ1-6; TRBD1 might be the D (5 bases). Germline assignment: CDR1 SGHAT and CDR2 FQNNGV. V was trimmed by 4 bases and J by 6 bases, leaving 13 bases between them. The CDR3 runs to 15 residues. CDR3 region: CASSSSSRVNSPLHF. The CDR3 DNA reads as TGTGCCAGCAGCTCAAGCTCCAGGGTTAATTCACCCCTCCACTTT.

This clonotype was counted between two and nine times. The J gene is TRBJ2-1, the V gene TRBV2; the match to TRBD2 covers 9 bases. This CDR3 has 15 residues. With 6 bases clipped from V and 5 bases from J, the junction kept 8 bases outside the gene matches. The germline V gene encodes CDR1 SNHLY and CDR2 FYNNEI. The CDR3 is CASRKDLAGNNEQFF. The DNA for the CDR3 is TGTGCCAGCAGGAAGGATCTAGCGGGGAACAATGAGCAGTTCTTC.

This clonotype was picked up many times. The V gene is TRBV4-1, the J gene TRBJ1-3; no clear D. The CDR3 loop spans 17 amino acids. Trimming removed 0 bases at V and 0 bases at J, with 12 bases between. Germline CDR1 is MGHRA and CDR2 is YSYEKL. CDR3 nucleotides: TGCGCCAGCAGCCAAGAACCCTCTGGACTCTCTGGAAACACCATATATTTT. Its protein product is CASSQEPSGLSGNTIYF.

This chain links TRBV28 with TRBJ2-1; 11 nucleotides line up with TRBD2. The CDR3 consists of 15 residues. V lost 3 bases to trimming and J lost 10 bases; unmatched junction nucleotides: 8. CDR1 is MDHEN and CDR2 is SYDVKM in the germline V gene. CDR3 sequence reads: CASSFTSGGDSEQFF. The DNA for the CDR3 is TGTGCCAGCAGTTTCACTAGCGGGGGTGACTCGGAGCAGTTCTTC.

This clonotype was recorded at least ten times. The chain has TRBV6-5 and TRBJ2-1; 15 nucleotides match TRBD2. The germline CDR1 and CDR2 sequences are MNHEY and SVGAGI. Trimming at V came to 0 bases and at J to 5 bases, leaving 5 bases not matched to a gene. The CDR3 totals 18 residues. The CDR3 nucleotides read TGTGCCAGCAGTTACTCGGGACTAGCGGGGGGCCTTAACAATGAGCAGTTCTTC. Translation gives CASSYSGLAGGLNNEQFF.

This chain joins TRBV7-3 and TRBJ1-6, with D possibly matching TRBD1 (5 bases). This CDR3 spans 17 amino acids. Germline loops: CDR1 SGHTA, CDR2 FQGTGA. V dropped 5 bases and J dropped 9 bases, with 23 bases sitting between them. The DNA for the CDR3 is TGTGCCAGCAGCCTAGGGGCGGCGGGAGCGACGAGTTCACCCCTCCACTTT. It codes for CASSLGAAGATSSPLHF.

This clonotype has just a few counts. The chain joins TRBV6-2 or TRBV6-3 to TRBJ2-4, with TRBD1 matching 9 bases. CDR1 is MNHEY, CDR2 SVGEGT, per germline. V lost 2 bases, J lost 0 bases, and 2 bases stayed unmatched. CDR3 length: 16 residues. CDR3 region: CASSYRDRVAKNIQYF. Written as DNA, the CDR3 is TGTGCCAGCAGTTACAGGGACAGGGTAGCCAAAAACATTCAGTACTTC.

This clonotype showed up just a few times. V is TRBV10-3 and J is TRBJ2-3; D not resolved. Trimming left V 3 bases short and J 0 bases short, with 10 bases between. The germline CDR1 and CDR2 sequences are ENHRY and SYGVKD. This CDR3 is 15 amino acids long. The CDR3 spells CAISEHPRSTDTQYF. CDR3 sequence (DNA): TGTGCCATCAGTGAACATCCGCGTAGCACAGATACGCAGTATTTT.

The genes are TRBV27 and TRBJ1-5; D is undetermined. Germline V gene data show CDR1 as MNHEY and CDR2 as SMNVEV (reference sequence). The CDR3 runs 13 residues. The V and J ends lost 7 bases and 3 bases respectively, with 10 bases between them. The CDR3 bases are TGTGCCAGCAAATCGGGTTACAATCAGCCCCAGCATTTT. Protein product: CASKSGYNQPQHF.

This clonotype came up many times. The CDR3 here is CASSLRRLGDYNEQFF. As DNA, the CDR3 is TGTGCCAGCAGCTTGCGTCGACTAGGAGACTACAATGAGCAGTTCTTC. The genes are TRBV7-8 and TRBJ2-1; D is perhaps TRBD2 (6 bases). The V gene's germline CDR1 is SGHVS and CDR2 FQNEAQ. The CDR3 has 16 residues. V gave up 3 bases and J gave up 3 bases, with 15 bases separating them.

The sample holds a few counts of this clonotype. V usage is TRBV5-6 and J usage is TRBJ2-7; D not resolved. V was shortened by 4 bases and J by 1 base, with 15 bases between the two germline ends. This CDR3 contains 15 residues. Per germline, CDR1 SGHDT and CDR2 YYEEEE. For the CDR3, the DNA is TGTGCCAGCAGCCCAGATGGAACGTCGTCCTACGAGCAGTACTTC. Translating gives CASSPDGTSSYEQYF.